This T cell receptor beta chain was profiled in a study of human CD8 memory T cell subsets (dated by TCRdb to the early 2020s). As for the study more broadly: To assess how stem-like (TSTEM), progenitor exhausted-like (TPEX) and effector memory CD8+ T cell subsets are clonally related, the TCRbeta repertoires of these three subsets were compared. TCRbeta repertoires were obtained from TSTEM, TPEX and effector memory subsets contributed by each of several donors.

What the study reported, not specific to this receptor: Normalized Shannon-Wiener diversity was similarly high in TSTEM and TPEX subsets, while effector memory subsets were less diverse by comparison. Based on Chao1 estimates, TSTEM subsets appeared to have greater repertoire diversity than TPEX subsets, which could potentially reflect a broader range of specificities. Only TCRbeta chains were sequenced, and repertoire comparisons rested on over 5 donors tested with paired t-tests and Bonferroni correction. Both stem-like subsets shared clonotypes with effector memory cells, but TSTEM and TPEX repertoires overlapped minimally, suggesting distinct antigen spectra.

Density gradient separation was used to isolate peripheral blood mononuclear cells from buffy coats of healthy donors. In the study, total CD8+ T cells were enriched by negative magnetic separation with EasySep or MojoSort CD8+ T cell isolation kits. An RNeasy Mini Kit was used to extract total RNA from duplicate vials of roughly 160,000 sorted CD8+ T cells per subset. The PBMCs were used either fresh or after being cryopreserved in fetal bovine serum with around 10% DMSO. CD8+ T cell subsets were sorted to purity by fluorescence-activated cell sorting on a FACSAria III. A Human TCR Profiling Kit was used to prepare UMI-labeled 5' RACE TCRbeta libraries. Every TCRbeta library was prepared in parallel with an identical number of PCR cycles. The published analysis was carried out like this. Each TCRbeta library contained between about 2,800 and 20,000 functional CDR3beta clonotypes. MIGEC 1.2.9 handled UMI extraction and consensus assembly, with a minimum of three reads required per UMI. MiXCR 3.0.3 was used to extract in-frame CDR3beta repertoires. Diversity metrics were computed in VDJtools 1.2.1 after downsampling each sample to 42,000 randomly selected UMIs. For each sample pair, the repertoire overlap metrics D, R and F2 were calculated in VDJtools using the top 3,000 clones. The reads went through TCRdb reprocessing, and each CDR3 protein sequence gets one entry with no DNA. What appears here as the V and J calls and clone size reflects TCRdb's work, not the paper's. The data table for this sample lists about 4,700 distinct CDR3 sequences. The top ten hold roughly a quarter of the sample.

With respect to this clonotype: No antigen is known for it.

The TCR originated in a human donor in good health. Input material: CD8+ T cells from PBMCs.

CDR3 sequence: CSAASGDHNEQFF. The chain links TRBV20-1 with TRBJ2-1; TCRdb's assignment of TRBD2 cannot be checked, as there is no DNA. The CDR3 has 13 amino acids, counting the end cysteine and phenylalanine. The DNA is not on file. Based on the germline V gene (reference sequence), the CDR1 and CDR2 sequences are DFQATT and SNEGSKA.